The TCR beta chain under discussion was sequenced for a study of T cells in Graves' hyperthyroidism and ophthalmopathy (dated by TCRdb to the late 2010s). Regarding the research as a whole: Peripheral blood samples were taken at initial diagnosis, before any treatment was given. The paper reports TCR Vbeta CDR3 sequencing of over 120 peripheral blood samples: some 44 ophthalmopathy, under 85 hyperthyroidism and 17 progressor patients. For training and testing, the approximately 92 patients in the discovery cohort were randomly divided in a 7:3 ratio. In addition, the study compared T-cell repertoires in thyroid tissue and in blood from roughly 6 Graves' hyperthyroidism patients. After blood sampling, hyperthyroidism patients were treated with methimazole at a starting dose of 30 mg daily, and ophthalmopathy patients were treated with high-dose intravenous methylprednisolone. To identify distinguishing TCR V-J signatures, a discovery cohort of 90 to 100 patients was used, comprising 40 to 45 with Graves' ophthalmopathy and approximately 58 with stable Graves' hyperthyroidism. Prospective prediction of ophthalmopathy was tested in an independent validation cohort of 18 to 20 hyperthyroidism patients and 17 patients who later progressed to ophthalmopathy.

Many counts were recorded for this clonotype. The antigen this receptor binds is unknown. No base-level quality is on record; no much larger clone is a single base apart. The TCR beta CDR3 regions were amplified from RNA transcripts. A first-round RT-PCR of the TCR CDR3 used the HTBI primer set with the Qiagen OneStep RT-PCR kit. A second multiplex PCR round built the libraries, followed by size selection and purification. The libraries were sequenced on an Illumina HiSeq2000 using paired-end 100 bp reads. The authors' pipeline ran thus. SOAPnuke was used to process the raw data, removing reads that contained adapters or uncalled bases, had a mean Phred below 15, or lacked an exact match to the constant primer or identifier. COPE v1.2.5 was used to merge high-quality paired reads, and clonotypes were defined as unique nucleotide sequences. MiTCR v1.1 was used to align the clonotypes against IMGT TRBV, TRBD and TRBJ reference segments. Analysis was restricted to V-J combinations with a frequency above 0.0001, which covered over 98% of repertoires. A TCS score was defined as the ratio between F50 (clonal expansion) and ExV (chaos), using BLOSUM62-based TCRdist between CDR3 peptides within each V-J. Welch's t-statistics and random forest reduced around 510 V-J features to roughly 13, which were used in a naive Bayes classifier (R e1071). TCRdb reworked the public reads: Q25 trimming with fastp, MiXCR clone assembly, productive beta chains retained. Every CDR3 protein is listed once, alongside the most common genes and DNA of its rows. What appears here as the V and J calls and clone size reflects TCRdb's work, not the paper's. The sample yields over 350,000 distinct CDR3 sequences; over 12% were counted once. Jointly, the top ten make up about 13% of the sample.

Ophthalmopathy patients had moderately to severely active disease, with a Clinical Activity Score of 3 or more, a NOSPECS grade of 4 or more, and a disease duration of less than 3 months. Any patient with an uncontrolled infection, another autoimmune disease, pregnancy or lactation was excluded. Diagnoses were established on the basis of clinical symptoms, serum thyroxine and TRAb, thyroid ultrasound, and orbital computed tomography. PBMCs were separated from 7.5 to 10 ml of fresh peripheral blood using Ficoll-Paque density gradient centrifugation. Trizol reagent was used to extract total RNA, and RNA quality was then checked on an Agilent 2100 Bioanalyzer. Reading the germline V gene gives CDR1 SGDLS and CDR2 YYNGEE. The CDR3 runs 14 residues from the cysteine to the phenylalanine. The only DNA kept is the CDR3, 42 bases in frame from the first base. Relative to germline, V is 3 bases shorter and J is 4 bases shorter, with 13 bases between their ends.

Broad study findings and their caveats: Most expanded thyroid clonotypes (frequency above 0.001) were also detected in blood, suggesting blood repertoires may reflect thyroid immune responses. In validation, the model predicted progression to ophthalmopathy a median of approximately 6.6 months before onset, with over 60% sensitivity and nearly 75% specificity. A 13 V-J signature model separated ophthalmopathy from stable hyperthyroidism, with 87.88% sensitivity and about 81% specificity in cross-validation and 80%/75% in testing. No statistical method was used to set the sample size in advance, and investigators knew the group allocation.

Sequencing input: blood. The TCR was taken from a man aged 18-30 years with Graves' ophthalmopathy. Rearrangement joined TRBV9 to TRBJ1-2, with TRBD1 tentatively as D gene (5 bases match). The nucleotides are TGTGCCAGCAGCGGGGGACCCGACGGCTATGGCTACACCTTC. This translates into CASSGGPDGYGYTF. Reference TRBV9 and TRBJ1-2 genes cover what lies past the CDR3, so the full variable domain is DSGVTQTPKHLITATGQRVTLRCSPRSGDLSVYWYQQSLDQGLQFLIQYYNGEERAKGNILERFSAQQFPDLHSELNLSSLELGDSALYFCASSGGPDGYGYTFGSGTRLTVV.